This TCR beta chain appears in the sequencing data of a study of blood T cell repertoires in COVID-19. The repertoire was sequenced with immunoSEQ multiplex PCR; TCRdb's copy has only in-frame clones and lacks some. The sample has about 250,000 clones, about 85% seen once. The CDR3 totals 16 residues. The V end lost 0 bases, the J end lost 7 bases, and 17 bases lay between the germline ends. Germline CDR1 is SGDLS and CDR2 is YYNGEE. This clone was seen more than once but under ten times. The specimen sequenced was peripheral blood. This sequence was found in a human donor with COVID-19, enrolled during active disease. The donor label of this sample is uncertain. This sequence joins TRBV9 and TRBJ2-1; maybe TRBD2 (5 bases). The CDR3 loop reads CASSVGGLASRNEQFF. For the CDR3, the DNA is TGTGCCAGCAGCGTAGGAGGATTAGCGAGTCGAAATGAGCAGTTCTTC.